Sequencing of this T cell receptor beta chain was carried out in a study of identical twins. Study-level points and caveats: Beta out-of-frame sequences showed weaker excess sharing between twins.

The ends lost 7 bases at V and 6 bases at J; junction bases unmatched: 8. The CDR3 is made up of 13 amino acids. CDR1 and CDR2 (germline): DFQATT, SNEGSKA (reference sequence). This clonotype was detected only once. Antigen: not known. MiXCR was run by TCRdb on the 5' RACE reads, yielding one entry per CDR3 protein. The sample has about 520,000 distinct CDR3 sequences; less than 25% are singletons. These records were also assigned to another study, of T cells expressing NK-cell markers. Per that study: Sequenced donors, eight in total, included seven who were HCMV-seropositive and one who was seronegative. The dominant NKG2C+ clonotypes represented about 1.0-7.0% of CD8+ T cells in six donors.

The chain employs TRBV20-1 and TRBJ2-1, with 8 bases that match TRBD2. This TCR came from a woman between 18 and 29 years old in good health. Sample: CD4+ T cells sorted from blood. The CDR3 DNA reads TGCAGTGTTTCGGGACTAGGTCTCAATGAGCAGTTCTTC. Translating it yields CSVSGLGLNEQFF.